The 8 T cell receptor beta chains below come from one sample, sequenced in a study of graft-versus-host responses after intestinal transplantation. The table came from immunoSEQ multiplex PCR; TCRdb's copy has only in-frame clones and leaves some out. Here the sample spans roughly 80,000 clones, over 80% being singletons. Sequencing was performed on PBMCs, taken 98 days after intestinal transplantation. These receptors were collected from a human patient who received an intestinal transplant, so some T cells may come from the graft donor.

The rearrangement links TRBV5-8 to TRBJ2-1; perhaps TRBD2 as D (6 bases). The V end was cut by 2 bases, the J end by 8 bases, with 14 bases between. CDR3 length: 14 amino acids. CDR1 SGHTS and CDR2 YDEGEE come from the germline V gene. CDR3 sequence (DNA): TGTGCCAGCAGCTTCTCTAGCGTGGTGGATGAGCAGTTCTTC. Translating gives CASSFSSVVDEQFF.

The chain couples TRBV28 to TRBJ1-5; 9 bases line up with TRBD1. The V gene's germline CDR1 is MDHEN and CDR2 SYDVKM. With 5 bases clipped from V and 6 bases from J, the junction kept 11 bases outside the gene matches. The CDR3 length is 16 residues. The CDR3 region is CASSRSSDRGFQPQHF. The CDR3 nucleotides read TGTGCCAGCAGTAGATCCTCGGACAGGGGATTTCAGCCCCAGCATTTT.

The chain is built from TRBV7-9 and TRBJ2-2; 11 bases agree with TRBD2. The CDR3 has 15 amino acids. The ends lost 5 bases at V and 5 bases at J; junction bases unmatched: 4. In germline, CDR1 is SEHNR, CDR2 FQNEAQ (reference sequence). The CDR3 DNA is TGTGCCAGCAGCGCACTAGCGGGGGTTACCGGGGAGCTGTTTTTT. This codes for CASSALAGVTGELFF.

The chain combines TRBV27 with TRBJ1-2; 11 nucleotides align to TRBD1. Germline loops: CDR1 MNHEY, CDR2 SMNVEV (reference sequence). V trimming: 2 bases; J trimming: 7 bases; junction bases outside the gene matches: 6. The length of the CDR3 is 15 residues. DNA for the CDR3: TGTGCCAGCAGTTTAAACCGGGACAGGGGGTTTGGCTACACCTTC. Translation gives CASSLNRDRGFGYTF.

The V call is TRBV10-2, the J call TRBJ2-7; D is ambiguous. The CDR3 length is 11 residues. With 7 bases removed from V and 5 bases from J, the gap between germline ends came to 9 bases. The germline V gene has CDR1 WSHSY and CDR2 SAAADI. The chain's CDR3 is CASTSQNEQYF. CDR3 DNA sequence: TGCGCCAGCACCTCACAGAACGAGCAGTACTTC.

J is TRBJ2-7 and V is TRBV7-9; TRBD1 matches at 8 bases. Germline values: CDR1 SEHNR, CDR2 FQNEAQ (reference sequence). V lost 5 bases and J lost 4; bases outside the gene matches: 10. CDR3 length: 15 residues. The CDR3 nucleotides read TGTGCCAGCAGCCCGCACAAGACAGGGGCGTACGAGCAGTACTTC. This codes for CASSPHKTGAYEQYF.

The chain is built from TRBV11-2 and TRBJ2-7, with 10 bases fitting TRBD1. This CDR3 is built from 17 residues. Trimming at V came to 4 bases and at J to 5 bases, leaving 14 bases not matched to a gene. The germline CDR1 and CDR2 sequences are SGHAT and FQNNGV. The CDR3 nucleotides read TGTGCCAGCAGCTCGGGACAGGGGAGTATGAAGGAAAACGAGCAGTACTTC. Its translation is CASSSGQGSMKENEQYF.

The chain joins TRBV7-9 to TRBJ2-6; D uncertain. The germline CDR1 and CDR2 sequences are SEHNR and FQNEAQ (reference sequence). CDR3 length: 16 residues. With 4 bases removed from V and 0 bases from J, the gap between germline ends came to 10 bases. The chain's CDR3 is CASSSHGLSGANVLTF. The CDR3 DNA follows: TGTGCCAGCAGCTCCCATGGGCTCTCTGGGGCCAACGTCCTGACTTTC.